These T cell receptor beta chains were read from a single sample in a study of Ad26.COV2.S vaccination and SARS-CoV-2 variants. The repertoire was sequenced with immunoSEQ multiplex PCR; TCRdb's copy has only in-frame clones and lacks some. The data contain about 350,000 clones, about 88% of them singletons. The sequences come from peripheral blood, collected in a trial of Ad26.COV2.S vaccine versus placebo. These receptors originate from a person between 18 and 65 years old who received the Ad26.COV2.S COVID-19 vaccine or a placebo. CDR3s include the opening cysteine and the closing phenylalanine or tryptophan. D genes are given only for firm matches.

cdr3_aa: CASRNLAGPDTQYF
d_call: TRBD2
v_call: TRBV6-5
cdr3_length: 14

cdr3_aa: CASRRGHPSTDTQYF
d_call: .
v_call: TRBV6-5
cdr3_length: 15

cdr3_aa: CASSVQAGELFF
d_call: .
v_call: TRBV9
cdr3_length: 12

cdr3_aa: CASSPGPALSYEQYF
d_call: .
v_call: TRBV27
cdr3_length: 15

cdr3_aa: CASTPREGAGEQFF
d_call: TRBD1
v_call: TRBV2
cdr3_length: 14

cdr3_aa: CASSKSSDTQYF
d_call: .
v_call: TRBV7-2
cdr3_length: 12

cdr3_aa: CASSPGGGLEQYF
d_call: TRBD2
v_call: TRBV5-5
cdr3_length: 13

cdr3_aa: CASSPHYEQYF
d_call: .
v_call: TRBV7-9
cdr3_length: 11

cdr3_aa: CASSLTGTGGVLPQHF
d_call: TRBD1
v_call: TRBV7-2
cdr3_length: 16

cdr3_aa: CAGGGRHYSNQPQHF
d_call: .
v_call: TRBV6-6
cdr3_length: 15

cdr3_aa: CAISASSGRTDTQYF
d_call: .
v_call: TRBV10-3
cdr3_length: 15

cdr3_aa: CASSPQGSGANVLTF
d_call: .
v_call: TRBV6-6
cdr3_length: 15

cdr3_aa: CASSQAAVLEGYTF
d_call: .
v_call: TRBV4-3
cdr3_length: 14

cdr3_aa: CASSSGTDLAETQYF
d_call: .
v_call: TRBV18
cdr3_length: 15

cdr3_aa: CASSLVGQVPSWRADTQYF
d_call: TRBD1
v_call: TRBV14
cdr3_length: 19

cdr3_aa: CASTDHTGTDTEAFF
d_call: .
v_call: TRBV7-9
cdr3_length: 15

cdr3_aa: CASSPGGIGRSGANVLTF
d_call: .
v_call: TRBV28
cdr3_length: 18

cdr3_aa: CASSLAGAFEETQYF
d_call: .
v_call: TRBV27
cdr3_length: 15

cdr3_aa: CASSLVSGRASETQYF
d_call: TRBD2
v_call: TRBV5-1
cdr3_length: 16

cdr3_aa: CASSQAQTGPDTQYF
d_call: TRBD1
v_call: TRBV4-3
cdr3_length: 15

cdr3_aa: CASSQNSGGATDTQYF
d_call: TRBD2
v_call: TRBV7-2
cdr3_length: 16

cdr3_aa: CASSLDGSFANTEAFF
d_call: .
v_call: TRBV5-1
cdr3_length: 16

cdr3_aa: CASSFTGRLNTEAFF
d_call: .
v_call: TRBV19
cdr3_length: 15

cdr3_aa: CASSHRRGGGGDTQYF
d_call: TRBD2
v_call: TRBV5-4
cdr3_length: 16

cdr3_aa: CSVGPDPAGLYGYTF
d_call: .
v_call: TRBV29-1
cdr3_length: 15

cdr3_aa: CAWSETYEQYF
d_call: .
v_call: TRBV30
cdr3_length: 11